This T cell receptor beta chain was profiled in a study of T-cell memory formation after mild COVID-19. V lost 0 bases, J lost 8 bases, and 12 bases lay in between. Germline lookup yields CDR1 SGHRS and CDR2 YFSETQ. The CDR3 covers 14 residues. TCRdb redid the calling of the 5' RACE reads with MiXCR, one entry per CDR3 protein. The table includes hundreds of thousands of distinct CDR3 sequences, approximately 23% detected once. The TCR sequence derives from an adult woman who had mild COVID-19 (a few samples of this study predate the infection). Cell type and time point are not known. The rearrangement links TRBV5-1 to TRBJ2-1; D is undetermined. Sequenced input: PBMCs or a T cell subset sorted from them (not recorded which). The CDR3 coding sequence is TGCGCCAGCAGCTTGGCGGCTAGTATGGATGAGCAGTTCTTC. The encoded protein is CASSLAASMDEQFF.